The 11 T cell receptor beta chains listed next were all sequenced from one sample in a study of identical twins. Each CDR3 protein is one row after TCRdb ran MiXCR on the 5' RACE reads. Altogether some 730,000 distinct CDR3 sequences are present, roughly 20% being singletons, with the ten largest covering about 12%. These same data were also listed under a study on T cells expressing NK-cell markers.

The sequenced sample consisted of PBMCs. The receptor source for this set is a woman aged 18 to 35 in good health.

V usage is TRBV27 and J usage is TRBJ2-1; TRBD1 is a possible D gene (5 bases). The CDR3 loop spans 18 amino acids. Germline values: CDR1 MNHEY, CDR2 SMNVEV (reference sequence). Trimming shortened V by 3 bases and J by 3 bases, and 21 bases separated the two germline ends. CDR3 loop: CASSFGMAQGFNYNEQFF. The CDR3 region has the DNA TGTGCCAGCAGTTTTGGAATGGCGCAGGGTTTTAACTACAATGAGCAGTTCTTC.

This clonotype was picked up one time. The J gene is TRBJ2-3, the V gene TRBV20-1, with 12 bases identical to TRBD1. J lost 6 bases, V lost 4 bases, and 5 bases had no gene match. Germline lookup yields CDR1 DFQATT and CDR2 SNEGSKA (reference sequence). The CDR3 totals 14 residues. Written as DNA, the CDR3 is TGCAGTGCTACCGGGACAGGGGGCGAGGATACGCAGTATTTT. Protein: CSATGTGGEDTQYF.

Only a few counts were recorded for this clonotype. The genes are TRBV7-9 and TRBJ2-3, with D uncertain. Trimming took off 1 base at V and 2 bases at J, with 7 bases between the two ends. Germline V gene data show CDR1 as SEHNR and CDR2 as FQNEAQ (reference sequence). CDR3 length: 14 amino acids. CDR3 sequence: CASSLVEITDTQYF. DNA of the CDR3: TGTGCCAGCAGCTTAGTTGAGATCACAGATACGCAGTATTTT.

This chain uses TRBV20-1 with TRBJ2-7; D remains unclear. CDR1 is DFQATT, CDR2 SNEGSKA, per germline (reference sequence). CDR3 length: 12 amino acids. Deletions cut 1 base from V and 4 bases from J, with 8 bases between. The DNA for the CDR3 is TGCAGTGCTAGAGGAGACTCTTACGAGCAGTACTTC. Translating gives CSARGDSYEQYF.

CDR3 region: CASNPAGIYEQYF. The CDR3 region has the DNA TGTGCCAGCAACCCTGCGGGGATCTACGAGCAGTACTTC. The chain employs TRBV5-5 and TRBJ2-7; TRBD2 might be the D (6 bases). From germline, CDR1 is SGHKS and CDR2 YYEKEE (reference sequence). The CDR3 spans 13 residues. Deletions cut 6 bases from V and 3 bases from J, with 13 bases between.

The chain links TRBV6-2 or TRBV6-3 to TRBJ2-1; 7 positions match TRBD2. Germline CDR1 reads MNHEY; CDR2 reads SVGEGT. V lost 8 bases and J lost 3; bases outside the gene matches: 10. This CDR3 region has 15 residues. CDR3 in amino acids: CASCGEGGGYNEQFF. CDR3 bases: TGTGCCAGCTGCGGGGAGGGCGGGGGCTACAATGAGCAGTTCTTC.

The rearrangement links TRBV6-5 to TRBJ2-1; 10 bases align to TRBD2. The V gene end was trimmed by 3 bases and the J gene end by 8 bases; junction bases not matched to a gene: 4. The CDR3 loop spans 14 amino acids. Per germline, CDR1 MNHEY and CDR2 SVGAGI. This CDR3 is CASSYLAGADEQFF. The CDR3 DNA follows: TGTGCCAGCAGTTATCTAGCGGGGGCCGATGAGCAGTTCTTC.

This clonotype was seen a handful of times. This chain connects TRBV7-3 to TRBJ2-1, with D unclear. The germline V gene encodes CDR1 SGHTA and CDR2 FQGTGA. V lost 2 bases to trimming and J lost 2 bases, with 7 bases between them. The CDR3 runs 14 residues. CDR3 DNA sequence: TGTGCCAGCAGCTTATTAGGGACCTACAATGAGCAGTTCTTC. Its translation is CASSLLGTYNEQFF.

V is TRBV5-1 and J is TRBJ2-2; 9 nucleotides align to TRBD1. Germline V lookup: CDR1 SGHRS, CDR2 YFSETQ. The CDR3 sequence is 16 residues long. With V trimmed by 6 bases and J by 1 base, 7 bases remained unmatched. CDR3 sequence reads: CASTGQGGENTGELFF. CDR3 DNA sequence: TGCGCCAGCACGGGACAGGGCGGGGAGAACACCGGGGAGCTGTTTTTT.

The table lists this clonotype with a few counts. This chain uses TRBV12-3 or TRBV12-4 with TRBJ2-1; a possible D gene is TRBD2 (6 bases). The CDR3 has 12 residues. V shed 5 bases and J shed 9 bases, with 11 bases lying between them. CDR3 nucleotides: TGTGCCAGCAGTCCGACTAGTTTTGAGCAGTTCTTC. Translation: CASSPTSFEQFF.

At least ten counts were recorded for this clonotype. This chain joins TRBV7-2 and TRBJ2-5; weak D call: TRBD1 (6 bases). V was trimmed by 3 bases and J by 2 bases, leaving 7 bases between them. Per germline, CDR1 SGHTA and CDR2 FQGNSA. This CDR3 has 13 amino acids. As DNA, the CDR3 is TGTGCCAGCAGCTTCGGACAGCAAGAGACCCAGTACTTC. Its protein is CASSFGQQETQYF.